This TCR beta chain was obtained from a study of metastatic and nonmetastatic thyroid tumors. Across the study: Repertoire comparisons spanned blood and tumor or nodule tissue from malignant and benign thyroid patients. General study results and limits: Benign nodules were reported to have significantly lower TCR beta diversity than malignant thyroid tumors, in blood and tumor.

Not a single patient had been given any form of treatment at any point before undergoing thyroid surgery. With regard to this clone: The target antigen is unknown.

V gave up 3 bases and J gave up 0 bases, with 11 bases separating them. CDR1 is SGHNT and CDR2 is YENEEA in the germline V gene. The CDR3 is made up of 15 amino acids. In the original processing: A papillary thyroid cancer distant-metastasis classifier was built from CDR3 differences across clinicopathological groups. With MiXCR, TCRdb called clones anew from the PCR reads. The V and J calls shown here were made by TCRdb, not taken from the authors' results. The data contain about 18,000 clones, about 25% of them singletons. The receptor's source is a female donor with papillary thyroid cancer or a benign thyroid nodule (not recorded which). Some clones in this sample may be carry-over from other donors' samples. J is TRBJ1-1 and V is TRBV11-3, with D perhaps TRBD1 (5 bases). The sequenced material came from adjacent normal tissue. The CDR3 nucleotides read TGTGCCAGCAGCTTGGGCGGACAAATGAACACTGAAGCTTTCTTT. The encoded protein is CASSLGGQMNTEAFF.